The 26 T cell receptor beta chains given below trace back to one sample, sequenced in a study of T cell changes during pregnancy in multiple sclerosis. The assay was immunoSEQ multiplex PCR, and TCRdb's table has in-frame clones only and misses some. The data show tens of thousands of clones, around 90% seen once. Sequences were derived from CD4+ T cells from peripheral blood mononuclear cells, sampled in the third trimester of pregnancy. These receptors came from a female donor with multiple sclerosis, enrolled in a pregnancy study.

The chain couples TRBV10-3 to TRBJ2-7, with D maybe TRBD2 (6 bases). Trimming pared 10 bases from V and 4 bases from J, leaving 20 bases between. Germline loops: CDR1 ENHRY, CDR2 SYGVKD. The CDR3 spans 14 residues. CDR3 loop: CATYSVGLDYEQYF. The DNA for the CDR3 is TGTGCCACCTACTCTGTGGGACTGGATTACGAGCAGTACTTC.

The rearrangement links TRBV7-9 to TRBJ1-5, with D possibly being TRBD1 (5 bases). Germline V gene lookup returns CDR1 SEHNR and CDR2 FQNEAQ (reference sequence). The ends were cut back, 5 bases at V and 7 bases at J, with 12 bases in the middle. There are 13 residues in the CDR3. CDR3 amino acids: CASSTGGGQPQHF. The CDR3 DNA sequence: TGTGCCAGCAGCACCGGGGGGGGACAGCCCCAGCATTTT.

The chain combines TRBV5-1 with TRBJ1-6; maybe TRBD1 (6 bases). The CDR3 runs 16 residues. From germline, CDR1 is SGHRS and CDR2 YFSETQ. Between the trimmed V and J ends, which lost 0 bases and 7 bases, there was a span of 14 bases. The CDR3 nucleotides read TGCGCCAGCAGCTTGGGGGAGGGGACACAGAATTCACCCCTCCACTTT. Its protein product is CASSLGEGTQNSPLHF.

The rearrangement joins TRBV18 to TRBJ1-5; D is undetermined. V was pared by 6 bases and J by 2 bases, with 11 bases between. CDR1 and CDR2 (germline): KGHSH, LQKENI. This CDR3 has 14 amino acids. The CDR3 DNA sequence: TGTGCCAGCTCCGAAGGCGGGGGCAATCAGCCCCAGCATTTT. This translates into CASSEGGGNQPQHF.

This chain links TRBV6-5 with TRBJ2-7; D possibly corresponds to TRBD2 (6 bases). Germline V CDR1 and CDR2: MNHEY, SVGAGI. V lost 3 bases and J lost 0, with 12 bases in between. The length of the CDR3 is 15 residues. Here the CDR3 reads CASSYWAGSSYEQYF. The CDR3 region has the DNA TGTGCCAGCAGTTATTGGGCCGGGAGCTCCTACGAGCAGTACTTC.

The rearrangement links TRBV29-1 to TRBJ1-1; tentatively, D is TRBD1 (5 bases). This CDR3 contains 12 residues. Deletions cut 5 bases from V and 4 bases from J, with 11 bases between. The germline CDR1 and CDR2 sequences are SQVTM and ANQGSEA. The CDR3 reads CSVIRQTTEAFF. The CDR3 DNA is TGCAGCGTTATACGACAGACCACTGAAGCTTTCTTT.

The chain employs TRBV5-4 and TRBJ2-7; D might be TRBD1 (6 bases). The V gene lost 4 bases and the J gene lost 5 bases, with 25 bases spanning the gap. Germline CDR1 and CDR2: SGHNT and YYREEE (reference sequence). CDR3 length equals 17 residues. In nucleotides, the CDR3 is TGTGCCAGCAGCGCAGACCAGGGGTCCGCTCGGTTCAACGAGCAGTACTTC. Protein product: CASSADQGSARFNEQYF.

The V and J genes are TRBV13 and TRBJ2-7; 8 positions match TRBD1. Germline V gene sequence: CDR1 PRHDT, CDR2 FYEKMQ (reference sequence). CDR3 length equals 14 residues. V dropped 5 bases and J dropped 4; count of bases not matched to a gene: 7. CDR3: CASSPFRQGYEQYF. In DNA form, the CDR3 reads TGTGCCAGCAGCCCGTTCCGACAGGGGTACGAGCAGTACTTC.

The gene calls are TRBV5-1 and TRBJ1-1; D gene ambiguous. The V end was cut by 1 base, the J end by 3 bases, with 4 bases between. The CDR3 is made up of 12 amino acids. The germline V gene has CDR1 SGHRS and CDR2 YFSETQ. DNA for the CDR3: TGCGCCAGCAGCTTGATAGACACTGAAGCTTTCTTT. This translates into CASSLIDTEAFF.

The rearrangement links TRBV29-1 to TRBJ2-4; 13 positions match TRBD2. Germline values: CDR1 SQVTM, CDR2 ANQGSEA. The CDR3 is 16 residues long. The CDR3 DNA reads TGCAGACCGGGACTAGCGGGGAGCCTAGCCAAAAACATTCAGTACTTC. Residues: CRPGLAGSLAKNIQYF.

The V call is TRBV30, the J call TRBJ1-5, with D hard to call. The CDR3 is 14 residues long. CDR1 and CDR2 (germline): GTSNPN, SVGIG (reference sequence). V lost 5 bases to trimming and J lost 4 bases, with 15 bases between them. The CDR3, as DNA: TGTGCCTGGTCTACGTGGTTCCTAAATCAGCCCCAGCATTTT. As protein: CAWSTWFLNQPQHF.

This sequence joins TRBV10-3 and TRBJ2-7, with 9 positions matching TRBD1. The CDR3 has 18 residues. Germline V gene lookup returns CDR1 ENHRY and CDR2 SYGVKD. Unmatched junction bases numbered 12, after V lost 0 bases and J lost 3 bases. CDR3: CAISESMSGQGPNYEQYF. DNA for the CDR3: TGTGCCATCAGTGAGTCGATGTCGGGACAGGGCCCTAACTACGAGCAGTACTTC.

J is TRBJ2-1 and V is TRBV6-5, with 8 bases lining up with TRBD2. Germline V gives CDR1 MNHEY, CDR2 SVGAGI. Germline trimming cut 6 bases from V and 4 bases from J; bases unmatched to any gene: 5. This CDR3 spans 14 amino acids. CDR3 sequence (DNA): TGTGCCAGCAGCGGGACTAGGATATACAATGAGCAGTTCTTC. Translated: CASSGTRIYNEQFF.

This rearrangement joins TRBV5-6 to TRBJ1-5; TRBD1 matches at 7 bases. This CDR3 spans 16 amino acids. Trimming at V came to 4 bases and at J to 2 bases, leaving 9 bases not matched to a gene. CDR1 and CDR2 (germline): SGHDT, YYEEEE. Written as DNA, the CDR3 is TGTGCCAGCAGCCACACGACAGGGCTGGGCAATCAGCCCCAGCATTTT. As protein: CASSHTTGLGNQPQHF.

The chain carries TRBV4-2 and TRBJ2-7; the match to TRBD2 covers 11 bases. J lost 3 bases, V lost 0 bases, and 7 bases had no gene match. Germline V gene sequence: CDR1 LGHNA, CDR2 YNFKEQ. The CDR3 is 17 residues long. The CDR3 protein is CASSQDWGLAENYEQYF. DNA of the CDR3: TGTGCCAGCAGCCAAGATTGGGGACTAGCGGAAAACTACGAGCAGTACTTC.

The J gene is TRBJ2-6, the V gene TRBV9; TRBD1 matches 9 bases. The CDR3 runs 17 residues. Germline V gives CDR1 SGDLS, CDR2 YYNGEE. With 5 bases clipped from V and 1 base from J, the junction kept 7 bases outside the gene matches. Here the CDR3 reads CASSGRDRVSGANVLTF. CDR3 in DNA: TGTGCCAGCAGTGGACGGGACAGGGTTTCTGGGGCCAACGTCCTGACTTTC.

CDR3 nucleotide sequence: TGTGCCAGCAGCTTGGGCCAGCGGGGGGGCAATGAGCAGTTCTTC. Translating gives CASSLGQRGGNEQFF. The chain recombines TRBV5-4 with TRBJ2-1; TRBD2 agrees at 10 bases. The junction had 3 bases not matched to a gene; V was cut back by 0 bases and J by 6 bases. This CDR3 is built from 15 residues. Germline loops: CDR1 SGHNT, CDR2 YYREEE (reference sequence). Supplemented by reference TRBV5-4 and TRBJ2-1, the full variable domain reads ETGVTQSPTHLIKTRGQQVTLRCSSQSGHNTVSWYQQALGQGPQFIFQYYREEENGRGNFPPRFSGLQFPNYSSELNVNALELDDSALYLCASSLGQRGGNEQFFGPGTRLTVL.

The V gene is TRBV18, the J gene TRBJ2-1, with 8 bases aligning to TRBD2. The germline V gene has CDR1 KGHSH and CDR2 LQKENI. CDR3 size: 15 residues. J gave up 10 bases and V 0 bases, and 8 bases lay outside the gene matches. CDR3 bases: TGTGCCAGCTCACCACCCGGGGGGGGCGAAGGAGAGCAGTTCTTC. Encoded protein: CASSPPGGGEGEQFF.

V and J are TRBV29-1 and TRBJ2-6, with D unclear. Germline V gives CDR1 SQVTM, CDR2 ANQGSEA. The germline V and J ends were trimmed by 4 bases and 2 bases, with 6 bases remaining between them. There are 13 residues in the CDR3. The CDR3 sequence is CSVGQAGANVLTF. CDR3 nucleotide sequence: TGCAGCGTTGGTCAGGCTGGGGCCAACGTCCTGACTTTC.

The rearrangement joins TRBV6-1 to TRBJ2-7, with D possibly matching TRBD1 (5 bases). Trimming removed 8 bases at V and 0 bases at J, with 11 bases between. This CDR3 has 13 residues. The germline gives CDR1 MNHNS, CDR2 SASEGT. The CDR3 reads CASRRGISYEQYF. The DNA of the CDR3 is TGTGCCAGCCGTAGGGGCATCTCCTACGAGCAGTACTTC.

J is TRBJ2-2 and V is TRBV9; no clear D gene. The CDR3 is 14 residues long. Germline V CDR1 and CDR2: SGDLS, YYNGEE. The germline V and J ends were trimmed by 1 base and 6 bases, with 10 bases remaining between them. DNA of the CDR3: TGTGCCAGCAGCGTACAGATCGGGTCCGGGGAGCTGTTTTTT. Translating it yields CASSVQIGSGELFF.

The chain couples TRBV7-9 to TRBJ1-5; D might be TRBD1 (5 bases). Per the germline V gene, CDR1 is SEHNR and CDR2 is FQNEAQ (reference sequence). The CDR3 is 12 residues long. The V end was cut by 5 bases, the J end by 6 bases, with 8 bases between. Written as DNA, the CDR3 is TGTGCCAGCAGCGGAGGGACTCAGCCCCAGCATTTT. Its protein is CASSGGTQPQHF.

The chain joins TRBV19 to TRBJ1-5, with D uncertain. Germline-derived CDR1 and CDR2 are LNHDA and SQIVND (reference sequence). The CDR3 spans 15 residues. V lost 5 bases and J lost 5, with 16 bases in between. CDR3 in amino acids: CASSVDSDPYQPQHF. The CDR3 nucleotides are TGTGCCAGTAGTGTGGACTCCGACCCCTATCAGCCCCAGCATTTT.

This chain joins TRBV19 and TRBJ1-2, with D unclear. CDR1 is LNHDA, CDR2 SQIVND, per germline (reference sequence). Trimming shortened V by 4 bases and J by 2 bases, and 14 bases separated the two germline ends. The CDR3 totals 15 residues. In nucleotides, the CDR3 is TGTGCCAGTAGTACGGAAGCGCGGTTGAACTATGGCTACACCTTC. Its translation is CASSTEARLNYGYTF.

The genes are TRBV6-5 and TRBJ1-1, with D hard to call. Germline values: CDR1 MNHEY, CDR2 SVGAGI. Trimming removed 2 bases from V and 4 bases from J, with 8 bases in between. CDR3 length: 13 amino acids. CDR3 nucleotide sequence: TGTGCCAGCAGTTACATGTTGAGCACTGAAGCTTTCTTT. Protein product: CASSYMLSTEAFF.

The chain joins TRBV7-2 to TRBJ2-7; perhaps TRBD2 as D (5 bases). The CDR3 extends over 13 amino acids. Trimming left V 5 bases short and J 3 bases short, with 11 bases between. Germline V gene sequence: CDR1 SGHTA, CDR2 FQGNSA. The CDR3 loop is CASSPRAGYEQYF. DNA of the CDR3: TGTGCCAGCAGCCCGAGGGCGGGCTACGAGCAGTACTTC.